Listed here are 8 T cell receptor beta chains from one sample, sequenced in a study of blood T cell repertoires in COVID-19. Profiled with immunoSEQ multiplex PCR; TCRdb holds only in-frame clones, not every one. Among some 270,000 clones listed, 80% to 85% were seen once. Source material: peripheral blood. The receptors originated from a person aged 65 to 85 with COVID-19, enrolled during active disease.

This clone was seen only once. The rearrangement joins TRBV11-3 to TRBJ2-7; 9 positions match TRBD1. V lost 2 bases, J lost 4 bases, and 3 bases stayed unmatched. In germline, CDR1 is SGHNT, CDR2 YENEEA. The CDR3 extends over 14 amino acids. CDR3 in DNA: TGTGCCAGCAGCTTAATGGGGACAGGGTACGAGCAGTACTTC. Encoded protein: CASSLMGTGYEQYF.

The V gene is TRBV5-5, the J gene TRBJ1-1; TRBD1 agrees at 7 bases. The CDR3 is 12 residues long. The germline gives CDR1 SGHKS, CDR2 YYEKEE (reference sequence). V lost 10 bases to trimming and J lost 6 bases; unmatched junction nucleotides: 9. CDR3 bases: TGTGCCTCCTACCGACAGGGCTCTGAAGCTTTCTTT. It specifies CASYRQGSEAFF.

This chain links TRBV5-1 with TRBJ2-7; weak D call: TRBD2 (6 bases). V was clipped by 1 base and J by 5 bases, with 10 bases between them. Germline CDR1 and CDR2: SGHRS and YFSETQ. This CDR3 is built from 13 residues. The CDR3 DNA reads TGCGCCAGCAGCTTGTCGGGGGTCCACGAGCAGTACTTC. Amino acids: CASSLSGVHEQYF.

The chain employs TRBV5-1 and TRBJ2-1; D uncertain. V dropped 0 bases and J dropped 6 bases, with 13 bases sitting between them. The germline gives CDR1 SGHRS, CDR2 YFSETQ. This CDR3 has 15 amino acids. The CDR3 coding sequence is TGCGCCAGCAGCTTGGGCGGCGGAAGCGTCAATGAGCAGTTCTTC. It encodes CASSLGGGSVNEQFF.

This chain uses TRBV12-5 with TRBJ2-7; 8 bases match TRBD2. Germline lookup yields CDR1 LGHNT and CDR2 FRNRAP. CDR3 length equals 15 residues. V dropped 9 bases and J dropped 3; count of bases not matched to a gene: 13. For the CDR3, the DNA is TGTGCTAGCACCTTCGGGGGGGGAGGTAGCTACGAGCAGTACTTC. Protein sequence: CASTFGGGGSYEQYF.

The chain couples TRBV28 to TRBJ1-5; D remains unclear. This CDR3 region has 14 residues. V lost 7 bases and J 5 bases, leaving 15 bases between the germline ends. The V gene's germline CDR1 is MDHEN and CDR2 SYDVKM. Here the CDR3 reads CASTRSTEYQPQHF. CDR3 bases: TGTGCCAGCACGCGGTCAACCGAGTATCAGCCCCAGCATTTT.

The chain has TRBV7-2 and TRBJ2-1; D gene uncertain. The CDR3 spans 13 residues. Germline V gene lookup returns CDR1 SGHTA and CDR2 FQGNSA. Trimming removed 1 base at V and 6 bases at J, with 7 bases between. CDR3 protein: CASSLGGSNEQFF. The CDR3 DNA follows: TGTGCCAGCAGCTTAGGAGGAAGCAATGAGCAGTTCTTC.

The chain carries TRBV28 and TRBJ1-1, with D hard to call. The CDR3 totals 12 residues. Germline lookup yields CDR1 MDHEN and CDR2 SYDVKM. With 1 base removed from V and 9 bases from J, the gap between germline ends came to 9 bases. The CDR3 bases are TGTGCCAGCAGTTTATCGGGAATCCAAGCTTTCTTT. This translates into CASSLSGIQAFF.